The TCR beta chain described here comes from a study of blood T cells in healthy people across ages. Study-level information: About one barcoded TCR beta cDNA was captured per two T cells. The study's findings and limits: Observed TCR beta diversity per million T cells went down as age went up. This fall followed a roughly linear course with age.

Germline values: CDR1 SGHTA, CDR2 FQGNSA. V shed 7 bases and J shed 3 bases, with 19 bases lying between them. This CDR3 region has 15 residues. Peripheral blood samples of about 10 milliliters were drawn from each donor. Details on this clonotype: What it binds is not known.

A second PCR of 7 to 11 cycles used a sample-barcoded 5' primer and a J-beta primer mix. Every sample produced at least 2.5 million CDR3-containing paired-end reads. TCRdb re-analysed the 5' RACE reads in MiXCR, keeping a single row per CDR3 protein. This table has roughly 800,000 distinct CDR3 sequences, over 45% appearing once. The receptor was derived from a man aged 25-45 years in good health. The specimen was blood. The chain recombines TRBV7-2 with TRBJ2-7, with D unclear. The DNA for the CDR3 is TGTGCCAGCAACAAGGGCCCGTATGTCGGCTACGAGCAGTACTTC. Residues: CASNKGPYVGYEQYF.